The 28 T cell receptor beta chains below were found in one sample sequenced in a study of neurological immune-mediated disorders. MiXCR, run by TCRdb on the 5' RACE reads, gives a single entry per CDR3 protein. In the table there are tens of thousands of distinct CDR3 sequences, around 5% of which are singletons. The material sequenced was CD4+ T cells from blood. These receptors were taken from a man younger than 35 in good health.

This clonotype was recorded many times. The gene calls are TRBV20-1 and TRBJ1-2; D ambiguous. Trimming removed 6 bases from V and 7 bases from J, with 12 bases in between. The CDR3 is 11 residues long. The germline CDR1 and CDR2 sequences are DFQATT and SNEGSKA (reference sequence). The CDR3 DNA sequence: TGCAGTGCCCTCTCGGGCCGTGGCTACACCTTC. Protein product: CSALSGRGYTF.

At least ten counts were recorded for this clonotype. The DNA of the CDR3 is TGCGCCAGCAGTGACCTGACAGGGCCCAATCAGCCCCAGCATTTT. It yields the protein CASSDLTGPNQPQHF. V usage is TRBV10-2 and J usage is TRBJ1-5; 7 positions agree with TRBD1. This CDR3 contains 15 residues. V was pared by 3 bases and J by 3 bases, with 5 bases of the junction left unmatched. Germline V lookup: CDR1 WSHSY, CDR2 SAAADI.

This clonotype showed up many times. The chain employs TRBV7-2 and TRBJ2-1; 11 bases align to TRBD2. The CDR3 is made up of 16 amino acids. J was trimmed by 7 bases and V by 2 bases; bases with no gene match: 7. Germline values: CDR1 SGHTA, CDR2 FQGNSA. CDR3 sequence (DNA): TGTGCCAGCAGCTTACAGGCTAGCGGGGGGAGGAATGAGCAGTTCTTC. Protein: CASSLQASGGRNEQFF.

This clonotype was recorded many times. The gene calls are TRBV6-5 and TRBJ1-5; D uncertain. The V gene lost 6 bases and the J gene lost 7 bases, with 13 bases spanning the gap. Germline loops: CDR1 MNHEY, CDR2 SVGAGI. The length of the CDR3 is 13 residues. The CDR3 DNA is TGTGCCAGCAGCTTGGGTTCGAGACAGCCCCAGCATTTT. It codes for CASSLGSRQPQHF.

At least ten counts were recorded for this clonotype. The J gene is TRBJ1-4, the V gene TRBV12-3 or TRBV12-4; TRBD1 matches at 7 bases. The CDR3 extends over 14 amino acids. V was pared by 7 bases and J by 3 bases, with 5 bases of the junction left unmatched. The CDR3, as DNA: TGTGCCAGCACCAGACAGGGTTCTAATGAAAAACTGTTTTTT. Protein: CASTRQGSNEKLFF.

This clonotype has at least ten counts. DNA of the CDR3: TGTGCCAGCAGTACCGGACAGGGGGCTGGAACTAATGAAAAACTGTTTTTT. This encodes CASSTGQGAGTNEKLFF. The chain combines TRBV12-3 or TRBV12-4 with TRBJ1-4, with 11 bases aligning to TRBD1. The ends lost 5 bases at V and 1 base at J; junction bases unmatched: 6. The CDR3 is made up of 17 amino acids.

This clonotype came up many times. V gene TRBV10-2 combines with J gene TRBJ2-5; D not certain. Germline loops: CDR1 WSHSY, CDR2 SAAADI. Trimming removed 0 bases at V and 7 bases at J, with 6 bases between. The CDR3 contains 12 residues. The CDR3 DNA is TGCGCCAGCAGTGAGTCAGTTGGGACCCAGTACTTC. Amino acid sequence: CASSESVGTQYF.

This clonotype was counted ten times or more. The chain is built from TRBV5-1 and TRBJ2-3; D gene uncertain. The V gene lost 2 bases and the J gene lost 1 base, with 5 bases spanning the gap. The CDR3 totals 13 residues. From germline, CDR1 is SGHRS and CDR2 YFSETQ. The CDR3 coding sequence is TGCGCCAGCAGCTTTGAGGGCACAGATACGCAGTATTTT. Translated, it gives CASSFEGTDTQYF.

This clonotype has just one count. The gene calls are TRBV10-2 and TRBJ2-7; 8 nucleotides line up with TRBD1. Germline V gives CDR1 WSHSY, CDR2 SAAADI. CDR3 size: 18 residues. The V gene end was trimmed by 6 bases and the J gene end by 3 bases; junction bases not matched to a gene: 19. This CDR3 reads CASSHRGRGIGTIYEQYF. Written as DNA, the CDR3 is TGCGCCAGCAGCCACAGGGGGAGAGGTATTGGGACCATCTACGAGCAGTACTTC.

This clonotype was counted only a few times. This chain uses TRBV4-2 with TRBJ2-1; weak D call: TRBD1 (5 bases). The V gene lost 3 bases and the J gene lost 4 bases, with 16 bases spanning the gap. Germline CDR1 reads LGHNA; CDR2 reads YNFKEQ. This CDR3 is built from 16 residues. CDR3 DNA: TGTGCCAGCAGCCATAGCCAGGGCTCTGAATACAATGAGCAGTTCTTC. Encoded protein: CASSHSQGSEYNEQFF.

This clonotype occurred many times. This sequence joins TRBV20-1 and TRBJ2-7, with 7 bases lining up with TRBD2. CDR1 and CDR2 from the germline V gene are DFQATT and SNEGSKA (reference sequence). This CDR3 spans 14 amino acids. The CDR3 DNA reads TGCAGCGGTTGGGGGGTCGGGGGGTCCTACGAGCAGTACTTC. Encoded protein: CSGWGVGGSYEQYF.

This clonotype has at least ten counts. The chain is built from TRBV20-1 and TRBJ2-7, with no clear D. Germline CDR1 is DFQATT and CDR2 is SNEGSKA (reference sequence). V was pared by 3 bases and J by 3 bases, with 15 bases between. CDR3 length equals 14 residues. The CDR3 sequence is CSASAGHFNYEQYF. DNA for the CDR3: TGCAGTGCTAGCGCAGGCCACTTCAACTACGAGCAGTACTTC.

This clonotype came up many times. The chain has TRBV14 and TRBJ1-1; D not resolved. V was clipped by 0 bases and J by 5 bases, with 13 bases between them. The CDR3 sequence is 15 residues long. Germline V gene data show CDR1 as SGHDN and CDR2 as FVKESK. CDR3 protein: CASSQEGPERTEAFF. CDR3 coding DNA: TGTGCCAGCAGCCAAGAAGGGCCAGAACGGACTGAAGCTTTCTTT.

This clonotype was observed at least ten times. V is TRBV5-6 and J is TRBJ1-2; D not certain. CDR3 length: 13 amino acids. The ends were cut back, 1 base at V and 1 base at J, with 5 bases in the middle. Germline lookup yields CDR1 SGHDT and CDR2 YYEEEE. The CDR3 region has the DNA TGTGCCAGCAGCTTGTTGGATAACTATGGCTACACCTTC. Protein sequence: CASSLLDNYGYTF.

This clonotype has only a few counts. V usage is TRBV20-1 and J usage is TRBJ2-3; 11 positions match TRBD1. Germline-derived CDR1 and CDR2 are DFQATT and SNEGSKA (reference sequence). This CDR3 region has 22 residues. V lost 7 bases to trimming and J lost 2 bases; unmatched junction nucleotides: 29. The CDR3 sequence is CSVPTRTGGDVIRYDLTDTQYF. Here the CDR3 DNA reads TGCAGTGTCCCGACCAGGACAGGGGGCGACGTTATCCGGTACGATCTCACAGATACGCAGTATTTT.

This clonotype was observed at least ten times. The chain links TRBV19 to TRBJ1-4; D not resolved. In germline, CDR1 is LNHDA, CDR2 SQIVND (reference sequence). Trimming took 8 bases from V and 3 from J, leaving 7 bases between them. This CDR3 spans 12 amino acids. CDR3 DNA sequence: TGTGCCAGTCGTGTAGCTAATGAAAAACTGTTTTTT. Its translation is CASRVANEKLFF.

This clonotype was seen at least ten times. CDR3 amino acids: CASSSRTPPHYGYTF. CDR3 sequence (DNA): TGTGCCAGCAGCTCGAGGACACCACCCCACTATGGCTACACCTTC. This chain joins TRBV11-2 and TRBJ1-2; possible D gene TRBD1, 5 bases. Germline lookup yields CDR1 SGHAT and CDR2 FQNNGV. The V and J ends lost 4 bases and 3 bases respectively, with 15 bases between them. The CDR3 is made up of 15 amino acids.

This clonotype occurred many times. This chain joins TRBV20-1 and TRBJ2-3; 8 nucleotides align to TRBD2. Trimming removed 1 base from V and 4 bases from J; junction bases left unmatched: 7. The CDR3 covers 15 residues. Germline CDR1 and CDR2: DFQATT and SNEGSKA (reference sequence). CDR3 loop: CSARGRLARADTQYF. The CDR3 nucleotides read TGCAGTGCTAGAGGGCGACTAGCGAGGGCAGATACGCAGTATTTT.

Ten or more counts support this clonotype. The rearrangement links TRBV7-2 to TRBJ2-5; 10 positions match TRBD1. Losses at the gene ends were 5 bases for V and 5 bases for J; bases not matched to a gene: 8. CDR1 and CDR2 (germline): SGHTA, FQGNSA. This CDR3 is built from 15 residues. For the CDR3, the DNA is TGTGCCAGCAGCAAGGACAGGGGGATAAGGGAGACCCAGTACTTC. Amino acid sequence: CASSKDRGIRETQYF.

This clonotype was seen at least ten times. This chain uses TRBV11-2 with TRBJ2-2; D may be TRBD2 (5 bases). Looked up from germline, CDR1 is SGHAT and CDR2 is FQNNGV. V was trimmed by 3 bases and J by 5 bases, leaving 7 bases between them. The CDR3 loop spans 13 amino acids. CDR3 sequence reads: CASSFSGTGELFF. DNA for the CDR3: TGTGCCAGCAGCTTTTCGGGGACCGGGGAGCTGTTTTTT.

This clonotype was counted many times. The V call is TRBV5-1, the J call TRBJ1-2; D is possibly TRBD1 (6 bases). Trimming shortened V by 5 bases and J by 5 bases, and 28 bases separated the two germline ends. The germline CDR1 and CDR2 sequences are SGHRS and YFSETQ. This CDR3 has 18 residues. The DNA for the CDR3 is TGCGCCAGCAGTATAACGACCGGGGGGACACAAGGGGCGTATGGCTACACCTTC. Its protein is CASSITTGGTQGAYGYTF.

This clonotype was counted many times. The rearrangement joins TRBV9 to TRBJ2-3; no clear D. Trimming left V 3 bases short and J 5 bases short, with 16 bases between. The CDR3 is 15 amino acids. The germline V gene encodes CDR1 SGDLS and CDR2 YYNGEE. The CDR3 nucleotides are TGTGCCAGCAGCGGGGCCTCCCCGCCATTAGATACGCAGTATTTT. Translated, it gives CASSGASPPLDTQYF. Combining the CDR3 with reference TRBV9 and TRBJ2-3 gives the whole variable domain DSGVTQTPKHLITATGQRVTLRCSPRSGDLSVYWYQQSLDQGLQFLIQYYNGEERAKGNILERFSAQQFPDLHSELNLSSLELGDSALYFCASSGASPPLDTQYFGPGTRLTVL.

V gene TRBV11-2 combines with J gene TRBJ2-7, with D possibly being TRBD1 or TRBD2 (5 bases each). CDR3 length: 15 residues. V was cut by 2 bases and J by 3 bases, with 14 bases left in between. Germline V gene lookup returns CDR1 SGHAT and CDR2 FQNNGV. The CDR3 protein is CASSLMVGPNYEQYF. The CDR3 DNA follows: TGTGCCAGCAGCTTAATGGTGGGACCCAACTACGAGCAGTACTTC.

In its sample, this clonotype was seen many times. In DNA, the CDR3 is TGCGCCAGCAGCCAGGACAGACCCACAGATACGCAGTATTTT. It translates to CASSQDRPTDTQYF. This rearrangement joins TRBV5-1 to TRBJ2-3, with a tentative D call TRBD1 (6 bases). Germline V gene sequence: CDR1 SGHRS, CDR2 YFSETQ. The germline V and J ends were trimmed by 4 bases and 2 bases, with 11 bases remaining between them. This CDR3 has 14 residues.

This clonotype was observed many times. The CDR3 DNA sequence: TGTGCCAGCAGACCAGGACAGGGGGCGAATGAGCAGTTCTTC. It is translated as CASRPGQGANEQFF. The gene calls are TRBV7-2 and TRBJ2-1; 11 bases agree with TRBD1. This CDR3 comprises 14 residues. J gave up 7 bases and V 6 bases, and 5 bases lay outside the gene matches. In germline, CDR1 is SGHTA, CDR2 FQGNSA.

Ten or more counts support this clonotype. The chain links TRBV5-1 to TRBJ2-1, with D perhaps TRBD1 or TRBD2 (5 bases each). Deletions cut 0 bases from V and 7 bases from J, with 14 bases between. Germline V gene sequence: CDR1 SGHRS, CDR2 YFSETQ. CDR3 length: 15 residues. The CDR3 region has the DNA TGCGCCAGCAGCTTGGTATGGTCAGGGACGAATGAGCAGTTCTTC. Translation gives CASSLVWSGTNEQFF.

This clonotype has a count of ten or more. The chain uses TRBV27 and TRBJ2-7, with D unresolved. The CDR3 extends over 13 amino acids. Germline CDR1 and CDR2: MNHEY and SMNVEV (reference sequence). V was trimmed by 6 bases and J by 6 bases, leaving 15 bases between them. The DNA for the CDR3 is TGTGCCAGCAGACTAATGTTGGCCGGCGAGCAGTACTTC. It yields the protein CASRLMLAGEQYF.

This clonotype was seen repeatedly, ten times or more. The gene calls are TRBV7-9 and TRBJ1-2, with D uncertain. Between the trimmed V and J ends, which lost 5 bases and 4 bases, there was a span of 17 bases. The V gene's germline CDR1 is SEHNR and CDR2 FQNEAQ (reference sequence). The length of the CDR3 is 15 residues. Here the CDR3 reads CASSREGWQLYGYTF. The CDR3 coding sequence is TGTGCCAGCAGCCGAGAGGGTTGGCAACTCTATGGCTACACCTTC. Looking up the rest from reference TRBV7-9 and TRBJ1-2 gives the full variable domain: DTGVSQNPRHKITKRGQNVTFRCDPISEHNRLYWYRQTLGQGPEFLTYFQNEAQLEKSRLLSDRFSAERPKGSFSTLEIQRTEQGDSAMYLCASSREGWQLYGYTFGSGTRLTVV.